This TCR beta chain comes out of a study of blood T cell repertoires in COVID-19. About the study: Some COVID-19 samples were acute and others convalescent; all came from the United States, Italy and Spain. Sample material is recorded as cDNA or gDNA derived from T cells, B-cell-depleted T cells, or PBMCs.

Original data processing: Using reference gene primer amplification, nucleated cell counts were estimated. Clones were sequenced by immunoSEQ multiplex PCR, and TCRdb holds only the in-frame ones, with some missing. The V and J calls and clone size come from that table; D and trimming were worked out from the DNA. Altogether 90,000 to 120,000 clones are present, roughly 80% being singletons, with the ten largest covering approximately 26%. The receptor was derived from a man between 60 and 75 years old with acute or convalescent COVID-19. The source material was peripheral blood.

CDR3 DNA sequence: TGTGCCACCAGTGGAGGACAGGGAAGTACCGGGGAGCTGTTTTTT. Its translation: CATSGGQGSTGELFF. This chain connects TRBV24-1 to TRBJ2-2; 8 bases align to TRBD1. The CDR3 consists of 15 residues. Germline CDR1 reads KGHDR; CDR2 reads SFDVKD. Germline trimming cut 5 bases from V and 5 bases from J; bases unmatched to any gene: 6.